Sequencing of this TCR beta chain was carried out in a study of T cell responses to AZD1222 COVID-19 vaccine. Study information: Pooling covered second doses at about 4 or about 12 weeks. Findings and caveats of the study: Spike-specific TCR breadth and depth went up after people got two AZD1222 doses. CD4 TCRs associated with vaccination spanned spike, dominating at 160-218 and 743-854. Clonal diversity was possibly underestimated; the donors were predominantly white British and more often female.

Comment on this clone: The antigen remains unidentified.

Data came from immunoSEQ multiplex PCR; TCRdb stores just in-frame clones and leaves some out. The table has approximately 120,000 clones, around 89% seen once. The source of this sequence is an adult in good health. The input for sequencing was peripheral blood, taken on day 0 of AZD1222 vaccination.

CDR3 protein: CASSEGSYIILLAGGSDTQYF. In DNA, the CDR3 is TGTGCCAGCAGTGAAGGCAGCTATATCATCCTACTAGCGGGGGGGTCGGATACGCAGTATTTT. The chain combines TRBV2 with TRBJ2-3, with 13 bases aligning to TRBD2. Germline CDR1 reads SNHLY; CDR2 reads FYNNEI. The CDR3 is 21 residues long. With V trimmed by 1 base and J by 6 bases, 19 bases remained unmatched.